The present T cell receptor (beta chain) was sequenced within a study of T cells after yellow fever vaccination. TCRdb processed the 5' RACE reads anew with MiXCR; each CDR3 protein has one entry. This sample has 450,000 to 600,000 distinct CDR3 sequences; about 13% occur once, and the top ten carry about 14%. The CDR3 is made up of 17 amino acids. Losses at the gene ends were 3 bases for V and 5 bases for J; bases not matched to a gene: 9. Germline CDR1 PRHDT, CDR2 FYEKMQ (reference sequence). The source is a man aged 25 to 40 who received the YFV17D yellow fever vaccine. Sequencing used PBMCs, obtained on the day of the yellow fever booster vaccination. The J gene is TRBJ2-1, the V gene TRBV13, with 11 bases matching TRBD2. CDR3: CASSLEPPGLADNEQFF. CDR3 nucleotide sequence: TGTGCCAGCAGCTTGGAGCCCCCGGGACTAGCGGACAATGAGCAGTTCTTC.